The 4 T cell receptor beta chains reported below all come from one sample, sequenced in a study of T cell repertoires in cytomegalovirus infection (dated by TCRdb to about 2019). Reads for this sample came from an Illumina HiSeq 1500. Using fastp trimming at Q25 and MiXCR clonotype assembly, TCRdb reanalyzed the public sequencing data and kept in-frame beta chains. Records with the same CDR3 protein are collapsed into one entry carrying the most frequent genes and DNA. The sample table holds just under 550,000 distinct CDR3 sequences, of which roughly 29% were seen once. Less than 15% of the sample rests with the top ten. The sample taken for sequencing was PBMCs. These receptor sequences come from a human donor in good health (CMV status not recorded). Some clones in this sample may be carry-over from other donors' samples.

This clonotype showed up many times. The V and J genes are TRBV27 and TRBJ2-1, with unresolved D. This CDR3 is 12 amino acids long. The V and J ends lost 5 bases and 6 bases respectively, with 8 bases between them. Germline V CDR1 and CDR2: MNHEY, SMNVEV (reference sequence). DNA for the CDR3: TGTGCCAGCAGTATATTGGGCAATGAGCAGTTCTTC. This encodes CASSILGNEQFF.

The genes are TRBV10-3 and TRBJ2-7; TRBD2 aligns across 10 bases. V was pared by 6 bases and J by 6 bases, with 2 bases of the junction left unmatched. The CDR3 is made up of 12 amino acids. Per germline, CDR1 ENHRY and CDR2 SYGVKD. The CDR3 DNA reads as TGTGCCATCAGACGGACTAGCGGCGAGCAGTACGTC. Amino acid sequence: CAIRRTSGEQYV.

This sequence joins TRBV7-9 and TRBJ2-7; D could derive from TRBD1 or TRBD2 (5 bases each). The CDR3 contains 13 residues. CDR1 and CDR2 from the germline V gene are SEHNR and FQNEAQ (reference sequence). The V end was cut by 4 bases, the J end by 2 bases, with 9 bases between. Here the CDR3 DNA reads TGTGCCAGCAGCTGGGGACGGACCTACGAGCAGTACTTC. This gives the protein CASSWGRTYEQYF.

The V and J genes are TRBV18 and TRBJ2-7, with 12 bases fitting TRBD2. CDR1 KGHSH and CDR2 LQKENI come from the germline V gene. The CDR3 has 15 residues. V dropped 5 bases and J dropped 2; count of bases not matched to a gene: 4. CDR3 nucleotides: TGTGCCAGCTCAGGGACTAGCGGGCGACCCTACGAGCAGTACTTC. Its translation is CASSGTSGRPYEQYF.